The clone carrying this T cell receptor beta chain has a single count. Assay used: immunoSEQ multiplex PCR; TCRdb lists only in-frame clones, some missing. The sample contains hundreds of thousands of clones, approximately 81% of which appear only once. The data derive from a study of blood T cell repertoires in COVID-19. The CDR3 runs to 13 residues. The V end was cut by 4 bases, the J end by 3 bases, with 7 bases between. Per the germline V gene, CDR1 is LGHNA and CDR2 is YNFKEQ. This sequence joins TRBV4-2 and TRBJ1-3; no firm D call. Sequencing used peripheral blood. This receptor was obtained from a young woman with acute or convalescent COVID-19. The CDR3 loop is CASSPSRGNTIYF. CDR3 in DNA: TGTGCCAGCAGCCCCTCTCGTGGAAACACCATATATTTT.